This TCR beta chain was retrieved from a study of Ad26.COV2.S vaccination and SARS-CoV-2 variants (TCRdb year 2021). Background for the entire study: Sequencing of the TCRbeta repertoire served to evaluate the specificity and breadth of SARS-CoV-2-reactive T cell receptors following Ad26.COV2.S vaccination. A total of around 32 samples were included in the TCR-sequenced set, comprising roughly 19 Ad26.COV2.S vaccine recipients, 5 placebo recipients and 8 SARS-CoV-2 convalescent individuals.

TCRbeta CDR3 regions were sequenced with the immunoSEQ Assay. After extraction, genomic DNA underwent amplification by bias-controlled multiplex PCR, followed by high-throughput sequencing. The authors' analysis ran thus. To quantify the absolute abundance of each unique TCRbeta CDR3 region, sequences were collapsed and filtered. T cell fraction was estimated by normalization of TCRbeta template counts to usable DNA, with usable DNA being measured through amplification of reference genes present in all nucleated cells. Repertoire TCRs were annotated as SARS-CoV-2-specific when V gene, CDR3 amino acid sequence and J gene were exactly matched to a known reactive TCR set. The reference SARS-CoV-2 TCR set was derived from MIRA and filtered for enrichment in COVID-19-positive ImmuneCODE repertoires, a step that removed public or cross-reactive TCRs. Based on the MIRA antigens, annotated TCRs were further analysed at the level of specific ORF or position within ORF. Depth was the summed frequency of annotated unique rearrangements, while breadth was defined as annotated unique rearrangements over total unique productive rearrangements. Two-sided Wilcoxon rank-sum tests were used to compare TCR breadth between groups. The table was pulled from immuneACCESS by TCRdb, which kept in-frame rearrangements only. Such tables lose some clones; where checked, under half of the loss comes from unresolved V genes, and the rest has no known cause. V, J and clone size derive from that table, while D and trimming were established from the DNA sequence. Counted in this sample were around 350,000 clones; about 90% of them appeared once. The ten largest clones capture under 4% of the sample.

According to the study, the label for this sample's time point signals: individuals recovered from natural SARS-CoV-2 infection. Notes on this clone: The antigen it recognizes is unknown. Base quality data are lacking; no much larger clone is found one base away.

Beyond this particular receptor, the publication reports: After vaccination, spike-specific CD8+ and CD4+ T cell responses were reported to show substantial breadth. Compared with placebo recipients, Ad26.COV2.S recipients showed higher spike-specific TCR breadth (P = 0.0014). Vaccine and placebo recipients had similar non-spike TCR breadth, a finding consistent with the vaccine containing only spike. According to the authors, total T cell responses may have been underestimated by the TCR breadth and depth analyses.

V loses 2 bases of germline sequence and J loses 3 bases, and the interval between the two ends is 7 bases. The germline V gene provides CDR1 SGHTA and CDR2 FQGNSA. Its CDR3 holds 13 amino acids, cysteine through phenylalanine. Of all the DNA, just the CDR3 is kept, 39 bases in frame from base 1. The sequenced sample was peripheral blood, obtained after recovery from COVID-19. Rearrangement joined TRBV7-2 to TRBJ1-1, with the D gene not confidently named. The clonotype originates from a human donor who had recovered from COVID-19. CDR3 protein: CASSLNVHTEAFF. The base sequence is TGTGCCAGCAGCTTAAATGTACACACTGAAGCTTTCTTT.